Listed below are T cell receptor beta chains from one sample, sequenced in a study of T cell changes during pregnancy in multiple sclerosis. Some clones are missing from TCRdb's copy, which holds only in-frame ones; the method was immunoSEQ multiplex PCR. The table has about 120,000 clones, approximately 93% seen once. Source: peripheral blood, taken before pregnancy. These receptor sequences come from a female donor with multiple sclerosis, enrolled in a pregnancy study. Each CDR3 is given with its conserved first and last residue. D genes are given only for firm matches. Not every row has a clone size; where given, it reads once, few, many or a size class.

DNA: TGTGCTAGTGGTAGCGGGGGACTAGCGGGGAACAATGAGCAGTTCTTC
CDR3: CASGSGGLAGNNEQFF
size: -
V: TRBV12-5
D: TRBD2
J: TRBJ2-1

DNA: TGTGCCAGCAGCTCCGGAGGGGGGGGCGGCACAGATACGCAGTATTTT
CDR3: CASSSGGGGGTDTQYF
size: -
V: TRBV7-2
D: -
J: TRBJ2-3

DNA: TGTGCCAGCAGCTTAGTAGGTCTAGCGGGAGAGCAGTTCTTC
CDR3: CASSLVGLAGEQFF
size: -
V: TRBV7-2
D: TRBD2
J: TRBJ2-1

DNA: TGTGCCAGCAGTCCTAATACCTACAATGAGCAGTTCTTC
CDR3: CASSPNTYNEQFF
size: once
V: TRBV11-2
D: -
J: TRBJ2-1

DNA: TGTGCCTGGAACCACGGACCTAGCGGGGGGGCATATGAGCAGTTCTTC
CDR3: CAWNHGPSGGAYEQFF
size: -
V: TRBV30
D: TRBD2
J: TRBJ2-1

DNA: TGTGCCAGCGAACTCATGCAGGGGGCCACTGAAGCTTTCTTT
CDR3: CASELMQGATEAFF
size: -
V: TRBV6-5
D: TRBD1
J: TRBJ1-1

DNA: TGTGCCAGCAGTACTGACAGGGACCCCAATGAGCAGTTCTTC
CDR3: CASSTDRDPNEQFF
size: -
V: TRBV6-5
D: TRBD1
J: TRBJ2-1

DNA: TGTGCCAGCAGCTTTCAAGTGAGCGAGCAGTTCTTC
CDR3: CASSFQVSEQFF
size: -
V: TRBV7-9
D: -
J: TRBJ2-1

DNA: TGTGCCAGCAGCCCCTTCGGGGGTAGCGGGAGCGGAACAGATACGCAGTATTTT
CDR3: CASSPFGGSGSGTDTQYF
size: -
V: TRBV11-2
D: TRBD2
J: TRBJ2-3

DNA: TGCGCCAGCAGCCAAGGGACTAGCGAGAACTACGAGCAGTACTTC
CDR3: CASSQGTSENYEQYF
size: -
V: TRBV4-1
D: TRBD2
J: TRBJ2-7

DNA: TGTGCCGGGGGCCGCTACGATGAGCAGTTCTTC
CDR3: CAGGRYDEQFF
size: -
V: TRBV25-1
D: -
J: TRBJ2-1

DNA: TGTGCCAGCAGTGAACGAGGATATGGCTACACCTTC
CDR3: CASSERGYGYTF
size: -
V: TRBV6-1
D: -
J: TRBJ1-2

DNA: TGTGCCAGCAGCCCGACAGGGTTTGTTAACTATGGCTACACCTTC
CDR3: CASSPTGFVNYGYTF
size: -
V: TRBV5-5
D: TRBD1
J: TRBJ1-2

DNA: TGCGCCAGCAGCCAAGCGCCGGGACTAGCGGGCTCCTACGAGCAGTACTTC
CDR3: CASSQAPGLAGSYEQYF
size: once
V: TRBV4-1
D: TRBD2
J: TRBJ2-7

DNA: TGTGCCAGCAGTGCAACAACCCAAGGGGGCCGTGGAAAACTGTTTTTT
CDR3: CASSATTQGGRGKLFF
size: -
V: TRBV6-1
D: TRBD1
J: TRBJ1-4

DNA: TGTGCCAGCAGTTACCGCGGGACAGGGAGAATGGATGAAGCTTTCTTT
CDR3: CASSYRGTGRMDEAFF
size: -
V: TRBV6-5
D: TRBD1
J: TRBJ1-1

DNA: TGTGCCAGCAGTCAGAATTCTCTTTTAAAAGAGACCCAGTACTTC
CDR3: CASSQNSLLKETQYF
size: -
V: TRBV2
D: -
J: TRBJ2-5

DNA: TGTGCCAGCAGTCCTCCGGGACAGGGTCGTTGGACCGGGGAGCTGTTTTTT
CDR3: CASSPPGQGRWTGELFF
size: once
V: TRBV28
D: TRBD1
J: TRBJ2-2

DNA: TGCGCCAGCAGTTCTCCCGGGAACACTGAAGCTTTCTTT
CDR3: CASSSPGNTEAFF
size: -
V: TRBV5-1
D: -
J: TRBJ1-1

DNA: TGTGCCAGCAGCCTACCCGCAGGGGGCGGTGGTGGTGAAGCTTTCTTT
CDR3: CASSLPAGGGGGEAFF
size: -
V: TRBV5-4
D: TRBD1
J: TRBJ1-1

DNA: TGTGCCAGCAGTTACTCCCGGGACAGGGAAGATCAGCCCCAGCATTTT
CDR3: CASSYSRDREDQPQHF
size: -
V: TRBV6-6
D: TRBD1
J: TRBJ1-5

DNA: TGTGCCACCAGCCTTACAGGGGGCACTGAAGCTTTCTTT
CDR3: CATSLTGGTEAFF
size: -
V: TRBV15
D: TRBD1
J: TRBJ1-1

DNA: TGTGCCAGTAGCCAGCGGGGAGGAACAGATACGCAGTATTTT
CDR3: CASSQRGGTDTQYF
size: -
V: TRBV19
D: TRBD2
J: TRBJ2-3

DNA: TGTGCCAGCAGCTTCGGGTCCGTGGAGACCCAGTACTTC
CDR3: CASSFGSVETQYF
size: -
V: TRBV5-6
D: -
J: TRBJ2-5

DNA: TGTGCCAGCAACCAACAGAGCAATCAGCCCCAGCATTTT
CDR3: CASNQQSNQPQHF
size: -
V: TRBV6-6
D: -
J: TRBJ1-5

DNA: TGTGCCAGCAGTTTATCACGGGGGGTTCAAGAGACCCAGTACTTC
CDR3: CASSLSRGVQETQYF
size: -
V: TRBV27
D: TRBD2
J: TRBJ2-5

DNA: TGTGCCAGCAGCTCCTCCGGGACTAGCGGGACGCTTGAGCAGTTCTTC
CDR3: CASSSSGTSGTLEQFF
size: -
V: TRBV7-3
D: TRBD2
J: TRBJ2-1

DNA: TGTGCCACCTTCCACAGGGGAGCGTACGAGCAGTACTTC
CDR3: CATFHRGAYEQYF
size: -
V: TRBV28
D: TRBD1
J: TRBJ2-7

DNA: TGTGCCAGCAGCTTGAAGTGGGCTCAAAGCAATCAGCCCCAGCATTTT
CDR3: CASSLKWAQSNQPQHF
size: -
V: TRBV5-4
D: -
J: TRBJ1-5

DNA: TGTGCCAGCAGCGTAGAGGGGTACGAGCAGTACTTC
CDR3: CASSVEGYEQYF
size: -
V: TRBV9
D: -
J: TRBJ2-7

DNA: TGTGCCAGCAGTTACGAATCTAGCGGGAGTTTACTCGAGCAGTACTTC
CDR3: CASSYESSGSLLEQYF
size: -
V: TRBV6-5
D: TRBD2
J: TRBJ2-7

DNA: TGTGCCAGCAGGGTTGGGGGGGACAAATATACCCAGTACTTC
CDR3: CASRVGGDKYTQYF
size: -
V: TRBV7-2
D: -
J: TRBJ2-5

DNA: TGTGCCAGCAGCCTAAAGTCCACCTTCGGAGATACGCAGTATTTT
CDR3: CASSLKSTFGDTQYF
size: -
V: TRBV7-2
D: -
J: TRBJ2-3

DNA: TGTGCCTGGAGTGTAACGGGGCGGGAGGGGAATGAGCAGTTCTTC
CDR3: CAWSVTGREGNEQFF
size: -
V: TRBV30
D: TRBD2
J: TRBJ2-1

DNA: TGTGCCAGCAGCGTAGGTGGTAGCTATGGCTACACCTTC
CDR3: CASSVGGSYGYTF
size: -
V: TRBV9
D: -
J: TRBJ1-2

DNA: TGTGCCAGCTCACAGACTAGCGGGAGAACAGGGGAGCAGTTCTTC
CDR3: CASSQTSGRTGEQFF
size: -
V: TRBV18
D: TRBD2
J: TRBJ2-1

DNA: TGTGCCTGGAGTGGGGGGCAGACCTCAACTAATGAAAAACTGTTTTTT
CDR3: CAWSGGQTSTNEKLFF
size: -
V: TRBV30
D: -
J: TRBJ1-4

DNA: TGTGCCAGCATCCATTCGGGGGGGGCGAGTCAGCCCCAGCATTTT
CDR3: CASIHSGGASQPQHF
size: -
V: TRBV28
D: -
J: TRBJ1-5

DNA: TGTGCCAGCCGTAGGGGACAGGGGACCTACGAGCAGTACTTC
CDR3: CASRRGQGTYEQYF
size: -
V: TRBV27
D: TRBD1
J: TRBJ2-7

DNA: TGTGCCAGTAGTATAGTGGGCCCCAGTTACAATGAGCAGTTCTTC
CDR3: CASSIVGPSYNEQFF
size: -
V: TRBV19
D: -
J: TRBJ2-1

DNA: TGTGCCAGCAGCGTAGCATTGAGGGGGGAGGGCCACAATGAGCAGTTCTTC
CDR3: CASSVALRGEGHNEQFF
size: -
V: TRBV9
D: -
J: TRBJ2-1

DNA: TGTGCCAGCAGCCCCAATCGGGCGGGATCCGGGGAGCTGTTTTTT
CDR3: CASSPNRAGSGELFF
size: -
V: TRBV7-2
D: -
J: TRBJ2-2

DNA: TGTGCCAGCAGCTTATGGGGGACAGGGGACACGAACACTGAAGCTTTCTTT
CDR3: CASSLWGTGDTNTEAFF
size: -
V: TRBV7-2
D: TRBD1
J: TRBJ1-1

DNA: TGTGCCAGCAGTCGTCCCGGGACAGGGTTGGAGACGAACACTGAAGCTTTCTTT
CDR3: CASSRPGTGLETNTEAFF
size: once
V: TRBV2
D: TRBD1
J: TRBJ1-1

DNA: TGTGCCATCAGCGACAGGGATGGTAGATTTGGGGAGCTGTTTTTT
CDR3: CAISDRDGRFGELFF
size: -
V: TRBV10-3
D: TRBD1
J: TRBJ2-2

DNA: TGTGCCAGTAGGGCTCCGAAGGCAGGGGTCGAGCAGTACTTC
CDR3: CASRAPKAGVEQYF
size: -
V: TRBV19
D: -
J: TRBJ2-7

DNA: TGTGCCAGCAGTTTATCGGGGAGGGGAGGGCATGGCTACACCTTC
CDR3: CASSLSGRGGHGYTF
size: -
V: TRBV27
D: -
J: TRBJ1-2

DNA: TGTGCCAGTAGTATAGACAGCGCTAACTATGGCTACACCTTC
CDR3: CASSIDSANYGYTF
size: -
V: TRBV19
D: -
J: TRBJ1-2

DNA: TGTGCCAGCAGCGAAGATACCGGGACAGTTATTAATTCACCCCTCCACTTT
CDR3: CASSEDTGTVINSPLHF
size: -
V: TRBV11-2
D: TRBD1
J: TRBJ1-6

DNA: TGCGCCAGCAGCTTGGCCGGGGGTGAGCAGTTCTTC
CDR3: CASSLAGGEQFF
size: -
V: TRBV5-1
D: -
J: TRBJ2-1

DNA: TGCAGCGCGATCCGGAGTCAAGAGACCCAGTACTTC
CDR3: CSAIRSQETQYF
size: -
V: TRBV29-1
D: -
J: TRBJ2-5

DNA: TGTGCCAGCAGTTACCTCGGACAGGGGCCCGGGGAGCTGTTTTTT
CDR3: CASSYLGQGPGELFF
size: -
V: TRBV6-6
D: TRBD1
J: TRBJ2-2

DNA: TGTGCCAGCAGCCTTGGCCCCGGACTAGCGGGAGGGCGGGAGACCCAGTACTTC
CDR3: CASSLGPGLAGGRETQYF
size: -
V: TRBV4-2
D: TRBD2
J: TRBJ2-5

DNA: TGTGCCAGCAGAAACCCTAACTCCGAGCAGTACTTC
CDR3: CASRNPNSEQYF
size: -
V: TRBV27
D: -
J: TRBJ2-7

DNA: TGTGCCAGCAGCCTACTACCAGGGGCCGCAAATTCACCCCTCCACTTT
CDR3: CASSLLPGAANSPLHF
size: -
V: TRBV9
D: -
J: TRBJ1-6

DNA: TGTGCCAGCAGAAGTACGGGACAGGGAGGAGGAGAGACCCAGTACTTC
CDR3: CASRSTGQGGGETQYF
size: -
V: TRBV5-4
D: TRBD1
J: TRBJ2-5

DNA: TGTGCCAGCAGCTTGGGGGATGCAGCGGGTATTGATACCGGGGAGCTGTTTTTT
CDR3: CASSLGDAAGIDTGELFF
size: -
V: TRBV5-4
D: -
J: TRBJ2-2

DNA: TGTGCCAGCAGTCCCCCGGGACAGGTTAATGAAAAACTGTTTTTT
CDR3: CASSPPGQVNEKLFF
size: -
V: TRBV6-6
D: TRBD1
J: TRBJ1-4

DNA: TGTGCCAGCAGCCCGAGTAGAGACACCGGGGAGCTGTTTTTT
CDR3: CASSPSRDTGELFF
size: once
V: TRBV14
D: -
J: TRBJ2-2